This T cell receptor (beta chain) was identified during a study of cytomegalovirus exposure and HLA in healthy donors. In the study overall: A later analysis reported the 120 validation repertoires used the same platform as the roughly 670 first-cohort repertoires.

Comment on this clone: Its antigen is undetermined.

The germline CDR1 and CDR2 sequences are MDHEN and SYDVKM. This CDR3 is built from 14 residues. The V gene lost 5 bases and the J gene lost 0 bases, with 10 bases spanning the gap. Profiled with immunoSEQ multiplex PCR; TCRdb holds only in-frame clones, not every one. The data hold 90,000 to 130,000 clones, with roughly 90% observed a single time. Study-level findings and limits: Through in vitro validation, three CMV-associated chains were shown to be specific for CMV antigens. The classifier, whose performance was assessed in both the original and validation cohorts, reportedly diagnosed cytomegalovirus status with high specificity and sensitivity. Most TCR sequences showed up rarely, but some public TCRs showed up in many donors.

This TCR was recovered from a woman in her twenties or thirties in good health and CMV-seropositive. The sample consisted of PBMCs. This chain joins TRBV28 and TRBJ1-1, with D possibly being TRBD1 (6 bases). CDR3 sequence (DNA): TGTGCCAGCAGTCCAGGACAGCTGAACACTGAAGCTTTCTTT. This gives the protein CASSPGQLNTEAFF.